A selection of T cell receptor beta chains follows, all from one sample in a study of T cell changes during pregnancy in multiple sclerosis. This table comes from immunoSEQ multiplex PCR, and its TCRdb copy is limited to in-frame clones, with some not included. The table has some 83,000 clones, approximately 90% seen once; the top ten hold about 3.8%. The sample here was PBMCs, taken in the first trimester of pregnancy. These receptors came from a female donor in good health, serving as a control in a pregnancy study. Some clones in this sample may be carry-over from other donors' samples. The CDR3 runs from the conserved cysteine through the conserved F or W. A D gene is named only where the DNA matches it firmly.

d_gene	j_gene	v_gene	CDR3aa
NA	TRBJ1-6	TRBV15	CATSRTRDGDFYSPLHF
NA	TRBJ1-3	TRBV6-5	CASSSASGNTIYF
TRBD1	TRBJ2-5	TRBV29-1	CSVATGWETQYF
NA	TRBJ2-3	TRBV5-4	CASSTDSFTQYF
NA	TRBJ2-1	TRBV5-1	CASSLLVDNEQFF
NA	TRBJ1-4	TRBV7-6	CASSQETFGEKLFF
TRBD1	TRBJ2-1	TRBV7-9	CASRIPSGQGNEQFF
TRBD1	TRBJ2-7	TRBV11-2	CASSLWDRGLYEQYF
NA	TRBJ1-1	TRBV5-6	CASSLGGGKTEAFF
TRBD1	TRBJ2-5	TRBV5-4	CASSSRTGSSGYIETQYF
NA	TRBJ1-2	TRBV4-1	CASSQPRQGTPGYTF
TRBD2	TRBJ2-5	TRBV13	CASSLGLARETQYF
TRBD1	TRBJ2-5	TRBV15	CATSSGTGSPAETQYF
NA	TRBJ1-5	TRBV27	CASSLSRGSNQPQHF
TRBD1	TRBJ1-2	TRBV28	CASSRPGQVYGYTF
NA	TRBJ2-3	TRBV10-2	CASSVEAGFTDTQYF
TRBD2	TRBJ2-5	TRBV2	CASSGGGAGGETQYF
TRBD1	TRBJ1-3	TRBV28	CASSLDREDTIYF
NA	TRBJ2-3	TRBV7-8	CASSTQTTDTQYF
NA	TRBJ2-2	TRBV21-1	CASNKLRGVNTGELFF
TRBD2	TRBJ2-3	TRBV7-2	CASSLYGLAGQFTDTQYF
NA	TRBJ2-3	TRBV7-8	CASSRGSRTDTQYF
TRBD2	TRBJ2-3	TRBV18	CASSPPGRGGTDTQYF
NA	TRBJ2-5	TRBV29-1	CSVEEEMRVEETQYF
TRBD2	TRBJ2-5	TRBV6-5	CASSSAGEPRETQYF
TRBD1	TRBJ2-7	TRBV27	CASSLRDSLYEQYF
NA	TRBJ1-2	TRBV5-6	CASSFDSMRGYTF
NA	TRBJ1-5	TRBV6-5	CASSYGGAGHQPQHF
NA	TRBJ1-5	TRBV19	CASSLGQTNQPQHF
TRBD1	TRBJ1-2	TRBV19	CASSIADRDGYTF
NA	TRBJ2-1	TRBV28	CASIGGATSAGEQFF
NA	TRBJ2-7	TRBV7-9	CASSSPQGFHEQYF
TRBD2	TRBJ2-3	TRBV6-4	CASTGRAGGTDTQYF
NA	TRBJ2-7	TRBV7-6	CASSLIIGGEQYF